The 32 T cell receptor beta chains presented below share a single source sample, sequenced in a study of blood T cell repertoires in COVID-19 (dated by TCRdb to about 2020). The method behind the library was the immunoSEQ multiplex PCR assay. The immuneACCESS repertoire file appears here via TCRdb, limited to in-frame rearrangements. These files lack a portion of the clones; in checked studies, under half of the deficit traces to unresolved V genes, and the cause of the others is not known. The sample has around 72,000 clones on record, roughly 83% of them singletons. Of the sample, 18% falls within the top ten clones. Sequencing was done on a sample of peripheral blood. The receptors come from a woman over 75 with acute or convalescent COVID-19.

The CDR3 bases are TGTGCCTGGAGTGAATACCAGGGGTATGGCTACACCTTC. Translating gives CAWSEYQGYGYTF. The J gene is TRBJ1-2, the V gene TRBV30, with D possibly being TRBD1 (6 bases). V shed 1 base and J shed 5 bases, with 11 bases lying between them. Germline CDR1 GTSNPN, CDR2 SVGIG (reference sequence). This CDR3 has 13 residues.

The rearrangement uses TRBV30 and TRBJ2-7; D is undetermined. The germline V gene has CDR1 GTSNPN and CDR2 SVGIG (reference sequence). Trimming took off 3 bases at V and 3 bases at J, with 9 bases between the two ends. CDR3 size: 12 residues. CDR3 region: CAWRYSRYEQYF. CDR3 bases: TGTGCCTGGAGATACAGTCGCTACGAGCAGTACTTC.

The J gene is TRBJ2-6, the V gene TRBV5-1; no clear D. The CDR3 contains 15 residues. V was shortened by 7 bases and J by 0 bases, with 11 bases between the two germline ends. Germline V gene lookup returns CDR1 SGHRS and CDR2 YFSETQ. CDR3 sequence: CASSNLSSGANVLTF. In DNA, the CDR3 is TGCGCCAGCTCGAATCTCAGCTCTGGGGCCAACGTCCTGACTTTC.

This clone was seen a single time. The chain employs TRBV29-1 and TRBJ1-2; 11 nucleotides agree with TRBD1. The germline CDR1 and CDR2 sequences are SQVTM and ANQGSEA. With V trimmed by 4 bases and J by 6 bases, 4 bases remained unmatched. The CDR3 has 13 residues. The CDR3 coding sequence is TGCAGCGTTGGGGGGACAGGGGGTGATGGCTACACCTTC. Its protein product is CSVGGTGGDGYTF.

This rearrangement joins TRBV18 to TRBJ1-1; 7 positions agree with TRBD1. Germline V gene lookup returns CDR1 KGHSH and CDR2 LQKENI. CDR3 size: 14 residues. The trim removed 6 bases at V and 6 bases at J, leaving 10 bases unmatched. CDR3 sequence reads: CASSRTGPSAEAFF. CDR3 bases: TGTGCCAGCTCTAGGACAGGCCCCAGCGCTGAAGCTTTCTTT.

The rearrangement joins TRBV5-1 to TRBJ1-2; the D gene is possibly TRBD1 (5 bases). CDR1 and CDR2 (germline): SGHRS, YFSETQ. Trimming took 4 bases from V and 4 from J, leaving 14 bases between them. The CDR3 has 14 residues. The CDR3 DNA sequence: TGCGCCAGCAGCCCGTCGGGGGAGACCTATGGCTACACCTTC. Protein sequence: CASSPSGETYGYTF.

The CDR3 loop reads CASSELDRGGYTF. The CDR3 DNA reads TGTGCCAGCAGTGAACTTGACAGAGGTGGCTACACCTTC. V usage is TRBV2 and J usage is TRBJ1-2; D perhaps matches TRBD1 (5 bases). The CDR3 sequence is 13 residues long. Germline values: CDR1 SNHLY, CDR2 FYNNEI. Deletions cut 2 bases from V and 7 bases from J, with 11 bases between.

The J gene is TRBJ1-5, the V gene TRBV16; 8 nucleotides agree with TRBD1. The ends lost 2 bases at V and 6 bases at J; junction bases unmatched: 6. The CDR3 runs 15 residues. Looked up from germline, CDR1 is KGHSY and CDR2 is FQNENV. CDR3 in DNA: TGTGCCAGCAGCCAAGCCGGACAGGGCGGTCAGCCCCAGCATTTT. Residues: CASSQAGQGGQPQHF.

The chain couples TRBV3-1 (or the pseudogene TRBV3-2) to TRBJ2-5; TRBD1 is a possible D gene (7 bases). This CDR3 comprises 14 residues. The V end lost 4 bases, the J end lost 5 bases, and 14 bases lay between the germline ends. Germline V gives CDR1 LGHDT, CDR2 YNNKEL (reference sequence). The chain's CDR3 is CASSPRGVGETQYF. The CDR3 nucleotides read TGTGCCAGCAGCCCCAGGGGGGTGGGGGAGACCCAGTACTTC.

CDR3 sequence (DNA): TGTGCCAGCAGCGTAGTTTCGGCGGACTATGGCTACACCTTC. Translating it yields CASSVVSADYGYTF. This chain joins TRBV9 and TRBJ1-2; D unresolved. The CDR3 sequence is 14 residues long. The germline gives CDR1 SGDLS, CDR2 YYNGEE. Trimming stripped 0 bases from V and 3 bases from J, with 9 bases between.

This sequence joins TRBV10-2 and TRBJ1-1; 10 bases fit TRBD1. The CDR3 totals 19 residues. Germline CDR1 and CDR2: WSHSY and SAAADI. Unmatched junction bases numbered 17, after V lost 3 bases and J lost 4 bases. Here the CDR3 DNA reads TGCGCCAGCAGTGAACAGAATCGGAGGACAGGGGGATGGGGCACTGAAGCTTTCTTT. Translated: CASSEQNRRTGGWGTEAFF.

The V call is TRBV10-3, the J call TRBJ2-7; 8 bases are a match to TRBD2. The CDR3 has 16 amino acids. The V segment lost 2 bases and the J segment 6 bases; nucleotides outside the gene matches: 12. CDR1 ENHRY and CDR2 SYGVKD come from the germline V gene. CDR3 in DNA: TGTGCCATCAGTGAGATAGCGGGGCGGAATGGGGGCGAGCAGTACTTC. Protein product: CAISEIAGRNGGEQYF.

The chain uses TRBV5-1 and TRBJ2-1, with no clear D. Trimming cost V 2 bases and J 0 bases, with 9 bases left between them. The CDR3 loop spans 15 amino acids. Germline-derived CDR1 and CDR2 are SGHRS and YFSETQ. As DNA, the CDR3 is TGCGCCAGCAGCTTCGGCGGAAACTCCTACAATGAGCAGTTCTTC. This sequence encodes CASSFGGNSYNEQFF.

The chain joins TRBV18 to TRBJ1-6, with a tentative D call TRBD1 (6 bases). The V gene's germline CDR1 is KGHSH and CDR2 LQKENI. Trimming stripped 3 bases from V and 7 bases from J, with 13 bases between. CDR3 length: 15 amino acids. The DNA for the CDR3 is TGTGCCAGCTCACCGGGACAAGCCCTCAATTCACCCCTCCACTTT. Translated: CASSPGQALNSPLHF.

In its sample, this clone was seen once. This chain joins TRBV5-5 and TRBJ1-1; no firm D call. Trimming pared 0 bases from V and 3 bases from J, leaving 6 bases between. This CDR3 has 13 residues. Per germline, CDR1 SGHKS and CDR2 YYEKEE (reference sequence). Written as DNA, the CDR3 is TGTGCCAGCAGCTTGGGCGGGGACACTGAAGCTTTCTTT. This gives the protein CASSLGGDTEAFF.

The chain is built from TRBV5-1 and TRBJ2-7, with D maybe TRBD2 (5 bases). CDR1 is SGHRS and CDR2 is YFSETQ in the germline V gene. V was shortened by 4 bases and J by 3 bases, with 17 bases between the two germline ends. This CDR3 comprises 15 residues. The CDR3 coding sequence is TGCGCCAGCAGCCCGGACCCACTAGGGAGCTACGAGCAGTACTTC. Its protein product is CASSPDPLGSYEQYF. The full variable domain, completed using reference TRBV5-1 and TRBJ2-7, is KAGVTQTPRYLIKTRGQQVTLSCSPISGHRSVSWYQQTPGQGLQFLFEYFSETQRNKGNFPGRFSGRQFSNSRSEMNVSTLELGDSALYLCASSPDPLGSYEQYFGPGTRLTVT.

The chain carries TRBV29-1 and TRBJ1-1; D uncertain. Trimming stripped 1 base from V and 3 bases from J, with 12 bases between. The CDR3 covers 14 residues. Germline V gives CDR1 SQVTM, CDR2 ANQGSEA. CDR3 in amino acids: CSVEAPGVDTEAFF. CDR3 nucleotide sequence: TGCAGCGTTGAAGCGCCAGGCGTGGACACTGAAGCTTTCTTT.

The V call is TRBV30, the J call TRBJ2-2, with 8 bases lining up with TRBD2. The CDR3 is 15 residues long. CDR1 is GTSNPN, CDR2 SVGIG, per germline (reference sequence). V dropped 5 bases and J dropped 4; count of bases not matched to a gene: 9. The chain's CDR3 is CAWSSGTRGTGELFF. The CDR3 DNA reads TGTGCCTGGTCCTCCGGGACTAGGGGCACCGGGGAGCTGTTTTTT. The full variable domain, in which reference TRBV30 and TRBJ2-2 provide the parts outside the CDR3, is SQTIHQWPATLVQPVGSPLSLECTVEGTSNPNLYWYRQAAGRGLQLLFYSVGIGQISSEVPQNLSASRPQDRQFILSSKKLLLSDSGFYLCAWSSGTRGTGELFFGEGSRLTVL.

The genes are TRBV7-9 and TRBJ1-4, with TRBD1 as a possible D gene (6 bases). The ends were cut back, 1 base at V and 5 bases at J, with 8 bases in the middle. The CDR3 consists of 14 residues. CDR1 is SEHNR and CDR2 is FQNEAQ in the germline V gene (reference sequence). CDR3 sequence (DNA): TGTGCCAGCAGCTTAGTCCAGGGGAATGAAAAACTGTTTTTT. Amino acids: CASSLVQGNEKLFF.

The rearrangement links TRBV19 to TRBJ2-3, with TRBD2 matching over 8 bases. With 4 bases clipped from V and 2 bases from J, the junction kept 5 bases outside the gene matches. Germline CDR1 is LNHDA and CDR2 is SQIVND (reference sequence). This CDR3 has 15 amino acids. For the CDR3, the DNA is TGTGCCAGTAGTAAAGCGGGAGTGGCCACAGATACGCAGTATTTT. It translates to CASSKAGVATDTQYF.

The chain is built from TRBV5-6 and TRBJ1-1; no definite D call. Looked up from germline, CDR1 is SGHDT and CDR2 is YYEEEE. The CDR3 consists of 15 residues. The V end lost 0 bases, the J end lost 6 bases, and 15 bases lay between the germline ends. The CDR3 spells CASSLVPAARPEAFF. As DNA, the CDR3 is TGTGCCAGCAGCTTGGTCCCGGCGGCTAGGCCTGAAGCTTTCTTT.

The chain recombines TRBV6-6 with TRBJ2-7; 12 nucleotides align to TRBD1. Germline CDR1 is MNHNY and CDR2 is SVGAGI (reference sequence). CDR3 length: 13 residues. V gave up 8 bases and J gave up 3 bases; unmatched junction bases: 2. Here the CDR3 DNA reads TGTGCCAGCGGGGACAGGGGGCTCTACGAGCAGTACTTC. Encoded protein: CASGDRGLYEQYF.

The CDR3 coding sequence is TGTGCCAGTAGCCAGACTGACTCTGGAAACACCATATATTTT. Its translation is CASSQTDSGNTIYF. The chain joins TRBV19 to TRBJ1-3, with D unresolved. This CDR3 is 14 amino acids long. Germline CDR1 and CDR2: LNHDA and SQIVND (reference sequence). Deletions cut 6 bases from V and 0 bases from J, with 9 bases between.

This clone was counted between two and nine times. The rearrangement joins TRBV3-1 (or the pseudogene TRBV3-2) to TRBJ1-4; possibly TRBD1 for D (5 bases). Germline loops: CDR1 LGHDT, CDR2 YNNKEL (reference sequence). The V and J ends lost 0 bases and 5 bases respectively, with 10 bases between them. CDR3 length: 15 amino acids. This chain's CDR3 is CASSQEDSINEKLFF. The CDR3 bases are TGTGCCAGCAGCCAAGAAGACAGCATCAATGAAAAACTGTTTTTT.

The rearrangement uses TRBV2 and TRBJ2-1; D is possibly TRBD1 (6 bases). Germline lookup yields CDR1 SNHLY and CDR2 FYNNEI. The CDR3 loop spans 14 amino acids. Trimming pared 7 bases from V and 2 bases from J, leaving 12 bases between. The CDR3 DNA follows: TGTGCCAGCAAGTTCAGGGGCACCTACAATGAGCAGTTCTTC. It encodes CASKFRGTYNEQFF.

The rearrangement joins TRBV5-1 to TRBJ2-7; D may be TRBD2 (7 bases). The V and J ends lost 4 bases and 0 bases respectively, with 17 bases between them. The CDR3 runs to 16 residues. Germline lookup yields CDR1 SGHRS and CDR2 YFSETQ. The CDR3, as DNA: TGCGCCAGCAGCCTCCCACGGGGGGCGGTCTCCTACGAGCAGTACTTC. Translation: CASSLPRGAVSYEQYF.

The chain joins TRBV5-6 to TRBJ2-7, with D possibly TRBD1 on 6 matching bases. In germline, CDR1 is SGHDT, CDR2 YYEEEE. Trimming removed 3 bases from V and 5 bases from J, with 15 bases in between. The CDR3 length is 14 residues. CDR3 DNA sequence: TGTGCCAGCAGCTCGCCGGGACAAGGGGACGAGCAGTACTTC. Encoded protein: CASSSPGQGDEQYF.

The rearrangement uses TRBV19 and TRBJ1-2; weak D call: TRBD1 (5 bases). CDR1 is LNHDA, CDR2 SQIVND, per germline (reference sequence). This CDR3 has 15 residues. V lost 1 base, J lost 8 bases, and 17 bases lay in between. CDR3 in DNA: TGTGCCAGTAGTATAGGGGAACAGGTCATGGGCGGCTACACCTTC. Translated: CASSIGEQVMGGYTF.

The chain has TRBV6-6 and TRBJ1-2; 9 nucleotides agree with TRBD1. Per germline, CDR1 MNHNY and CDR2 SVGAGI (reference sequence). V lost 7 bases, J lost 7 bases, and 16 bases stayed unmatched. The CDR3 is 16 amino acids. CDR3 sequence reads: CASTPVDGQGFTGYTF. The CDR3 DNA sequence: TGTGCCAGCACCCCGGTTGACGGACAGGGGTTTACTGGCTACACCTTC.

The DNA of the CDR3 is TGTGCCAGCAGCCAACAGGTCTCCTACGAGCAGTACTTC. Amino acid sequence: CASSQQVSYEQYF. The rearrangement joins TRBV7-6 to TRBJ2-7; D is perhaps TRBD1 (5 bases). Germline CDR1 is SGHVS and CDR2 is FNYEAQ. This CDR3 has 13 amino acids. Trimming shortened V by 5 bases and J by 0 bases, and 8 bases separated the two germline ends.

This chain uses TRBV3-1 (or the pseudogene TRBV3-2) with TRBJ2-1; the match to TRBD1 covers 8 bases. Germline loops: CDR1 LGHDT, CDR2 YNNKEL (reference sequence). CDR3 length: 16 amino acids. Trimming removed 1 base from V and 4 bases from J; junction bases left unmatched: 6. CDR3 sequence: CASSQAGTGYYNEQFF. The CDR3 region has the DNA TGTGCCAGCAGCCAAGCCGGGACAGGTTATTACAATGAGCAGTTCTTC.

V and J are TRBV7-2 and TRBJ1-2, with D possibly being TRBD1 (5 bases). CDR3 length: 11 residues. Germline CDR1 is SGHTA and CDR2 is FQGNSA. Trimming pared 8 bases from V and 8 bases from J, leaving 12 bases between. The DNA for the CDR3 is TGTGCCAGCGGGCAGGGAATGGGCTACACCTTC. Its protein is CASGQGMGYTF.